The 24 T cell receptor beta chains presented below share a single source sample, sequenced in a study of T cell responses to AZD1222 COVID-19 vaccine (dated by TCRdb to the early 2020s). Taken with the paper, the label for time point translates to: baseline before first vaccination. The library was produced with the immunoSEQ multiplex PCR assay. Held by TCRdb, this immuneACCESS table contains in-frame sequences only and omits some clones. Under half of the omission traces to an unresolved V gene where checked; the cause of the rest is unknown. Here the sample has 130,000 or so clones; about nine tenths occur a single time. In total, the top ten clones hold approximately 20% of the sample. The specimen was peripheral blood, collected on day 0 of AZD1222 vaccination. The receptor source for this set is an adult in good health.

The chain employs TRBV6-5 and TRBJ1-1; D not resolved. The CDR3 has 15 amino acids. CDR1 is MNHEY and CDR2 is SVGAGI in the germline V gene. The V end was cut by 4 bases, the J end by 5 bases, with 17 bases between. This CDR3 is CASSLTYGLGTEAFF. For the CDR3, the DNA is TGTGCCAGCAGTTTGACATATGGGTTGGGGACTGAAGCTTTCTTT.

This clone was picked up one time. The V gene is TRBV29-1, the J gene TRBJ2-7, with 10 bases identical to TRBD1. Germline values: CDR1 SQVTM, CDR2 ANQGSEA. This CDR3 comprises 14 residues. V was clipped by 6 bases and J by 3 bases; unmatched bases: 8. This chain's CDR3 is CSVRLGTGDYEQYF. Here the CDR3 DNA reads TGCAGCGTCCGACTCGGGACAGGGGACTACGAGCAGTACTTC.

The V gene is TRBV18, the J gene TRBJ1-1, with D perhaps matching TRBD1 (5 bases). This CDR3 is 15 amino acids long. With 2 bases removed from V and 5 bases from J, the gap between germline ends came to 15 bases. Germline CDR1 reads KGHSH; CDR2 reads LQKENI. CDR3 DNA sequence: TGTGCCAGCTCACCAAATTTCGGGGGAGGTACTGAAGCTTTCTTT. It codes for CASSPNFGGGTEAFF. Complete variable domain (other parts from reference TRBV18 and TRBJ1-1): NAGVMQNPRHLVRRRGQEARLRCSPMKGHSHVYWYRQLPEEGLKFMVYLQKENIIDESGMPKERFSAEFPKEGPSILRIQQVVRGDSAAYFCASSPNFGGGTEAFFGQGTRLTVV.

This clone was found once. J is TRBJ1-6 and V is TRBV15, with 9 nucleotides matching TRBD1. The CDR3 contains 17 residues. CDR1 and CDR2 from the germline V gene are LNHNV and YYDKDF (reference sequence). V was clipped by 3 bases and J by 3 bases; unmatched bases: 6. CDR3 DNA: TGTGCCACCAGCAGGGACAGGGGCGGTAACTATAATTCACCCCTCCACTTT. Translating it yields CATSRDRGGNYNSPLHF.

This clone is a singleton in its sample. The CDR3 sequence is CASSRDSEAFF. The CDR3 region has the DNA TGTGCCAGCAGCCGGGACAGTGAAGCTTTCTTT. This chain joins TRBV7-9 and TRBJ1-1; TRBD1 matches 7 bases. The CDR3 covers 11 residues. The germline gives CDR1 SEHNR, CDR2 FQNEAQ (reference sequence). Unmatched junction bases numbered 1, after V lost 5 bases and J lost 7 bases.

This clone was observed a few times. The genes are TRBV28 and TRBJ1-5; 7 bases are shared with TRBD1. CDR3 length: 16 residues. The germline CDR1 and CDR2 sequences are MDHEN and SYDVKM. J lost 4 bases, V lost 5 bases, and 11 bases had no gene match. This CDR3 reads CASSPLTGAGNQPQHF. CDR3 bases: TGTGCCAGCAGTCCCCTTACAGGGGCAGGAAATCAGCCCCAGCATTTT.

This clone was found a few times. This sample includes further DNA sequences coding for the same CDR3. This chain links TRBV9 with TRBJ1-1; a weak D match, TRBD1 (5 bases). The V gene lost 0 bases and the J gene lost 4 bases, with 10 bases spanning the gap. CDR1 and CDR2 (germline): SGDLS, YYNGEE. The CDR3 is 14 amino acids. CDR3 DNA: TGTGCCAGCAGCGTAGGTGGTGGGGCCACTGAAGCTTTCTTT. Translated, it gives CASSVGGGATEAFF.

The chain links TRBV10-1 to TRBJ2-4; tentative D call: TRBD2 (7 bases). The CDR3 has 14 residues. V was clipped by 4 bases and J by 2 bases, with 9 bases between them. Germline values: CDR1 WNHNN, CDR2 SYGVQD (reference sequence). The CDR3 coding sequence is TGCGCCAGCAGTGGGGGGGGCTCCAAAAACATTCAGTACTTC. Translation gives CASSGGGSKNIQYF.

V is TRBV7-9 and J is TRBJ2-7, with 7 nucleotides matching TRBD1. After removal of 2 bases from V and 2 bases from J, the junction contained 3 bases not matched to a gene. Germline-derived CDR1 and CDR2 are SEHNR and FQNEAQ (reference sequence). CDR3 size: 14 residues. In nucleotides, the CDR3 is TGTGCCAGCAGCTTAACAGGGGTCACCTACGAGCAGTACTTC. As protein: CASSLTGVTYEQYF.

The sample holds one count of this clone. The rearrangement joins TRBV18 to TRBJ1-5; D may be TRBD1 (5 bases). The V gene's germline CDR1 is KGHSH and CDR2 LQKENI. The CDR3 spans 14 residues. V lost 2 bases, J lost 4 bases, and 9 bases lay in between. The CDR3 sequence: CASSPMGGNQPQHF. The CDR3 DNA reads as TGTGCCAGCTCACCAATGGGGGGAAATCAGCCCCAGCATTTT. The variable domain in full, with the rest retrieved from reference TRBV18 and TRBJ1-5, is NAGVMQNPRHLVRRRGQEARLRCSPMKGHSHVYWYRQLPEEGLKFMVYLQKENIIDESGMPKERFSAEFPKEGPSILRIQQVVRGDSAAYFCASSPMGGNQPQHFGDGTRLSIL.

This chain joins TRBV9 and TRBJ1-2, with TRBD1 matching over 9 bases. Germline CDR1 and CDR2: SGDLS and YYNGEE. This CDR3 spans 15 amino acids. V lost 4 bases and J lost 3; bases outside the gene matches: 7. CDR3 bases: TGTGCCAGCAGCCCCGGGGACAGGGTCGACTATGGCTACACCTTC. Translation: CASSPGDRVDYGYTF.

The genes are TRBV27 and TRBJ2-6; no definite D call. The CDR3 is made up of 14 amino acids. CDR1 is MNHEY, CDR2 SMNVEV, per germline (reference sequence). Trimming pared 5 bases from V and 0 bases from J, leaving 5 bases between. CDR3 residues: CASSPVSGANVLTF. The CDR3 DNA reads as TGTGCCAGCAGTCCCGTCTCTGGGGCCAACGTCCTGACTTTC.

This clone was seen a handful of times. This chain uses TRBV10-3 with TRBJ1-1; D remains unclear. This CDR3 region has 12 residues. CDR1 is ENHRY and CDR2 is SYGVKD in the germline V gene. V was trimmed by 6 bases and J by 0 bases, leaving 5 bases between them. The CDR3 reads CAISRMNTEAFF. CDR3 coding DNA: TGTGCCATCAGCCGTATGAACACTGAAGCTTTCTTT.

V usage is TRBV28 and J usage is TRBJ1-4; D ambiguous. Germline V gene lookup returns CDR1 MDHEN and CDR2 SYDVKM. Trimming took off 2 bases at V and 7 bases at J, with 5 bases between the two ends. The CDR3 loop spans 12 amino acids. The CDR3 loop reads CASSLRSEKLFF. Here the CDR3 DNA reads TGTGCCAGCAGTTTAAGGAGTGAAAAACTGTTTTTT.

This chain links TRBV5-6 with TRBJ1-3, with D possibly TRBD1 on 6 matching bases. CDR1 and CDR2 from the germline V gene are SGHDT and YYEEEE. The CDR3 runs to 15 residues. The ends were cut back, 4 bases at V and 4 bases at J, with 15 bases in the middle. CDR3 in amino acids: CASSPTGSLGNTIYF. CDR3 sequence (DNA): TGTGCCAGCAGCCCAACAGGGTCGTTGGGAAACACCATATATTTT.

The chain is built from TRBV28 and TRBJ2-1; the match to TRBD1 covers 7 bases. V gave up 5 bases and J gave up 8 bases; unmatched junction bases: 9. Germline V lookup: CDR1 MDHEN, CDR2 SYDVKM. The CDR3 runs 14 residues. CDR3 bases: TGTGCCAGCAGTCCCACGACAGGGTTGGATGAGCAGTTCTTC. Translating it yields CASSPTTGLDEQFF. Full variable domain (missing parts from reference TRBV28 and TRBJ2-1): DVKVTQSSRYLVKRTGEKVFLECVQDMDHENMFWYRQDPGLGLRLIYFSYDVKMKEKGDIPEGYSVSREKKERFSLILESASTNQTSMYLCASSPTTGLDEQFFGPGTRLTVL.

This clone was recorded once. The gene calls are TRBV7-2 and TRBJ2-3, with 8 nucleotides matching TRBD2. Unmatched junction bases numbered 6, after V lost 6 bases and J lost 4 bases. Per the germline V gene, CDR1 is SGHTA and CDR2 is FQGNSA. The CDR3 spans 14 residues. CDR3 amino acids: CASSRGGGSDTQYF. DNA for the CDR3: TGTGCCAGCAGTCGGGGGGGCGGGTCAGATACGCAGTATTTT.

The rearrangement uses TRBV28 and TRBJ2-2, with D possibly called TRBD1 or TRBD2 (5 bases each). The CDR3 loop spans 16 amino acids. Deletions cut 1 base from V and 4 bases from J, with 13 bases between. The germline V gene has CDR1 MDHEN and CDR2 SYDVKM. CDR3 region: CASSLYAHGGTGELFF. The CDR3 region has the DNA TGTGCCAGCAGTTTATATGCCCATGGGGGCACCGGGGAGCTGTTTTTT.

This chain connects TRBV3-1 (or the pseudogene TRBV3-2) to TRBJ1-1; possibly TRBD1 for D (5 bases). CDR1 and CDR2 from the germline V gene are LGHDT and YNNKEL (reference sequence). CDR3 length equals 14 residues. V gave up 4 bases and J gave up 5 bases, with 14 bases separating them. CDR3 sequence reads: CASSPRQGGTEAFF. As DNA, the CDR3 is TGTGCCAGCAGCCCCCGGCAGGGTGGGACTGAAGCTTTCTTT.

The chain joins TRBV6-2 or TRBV6-3 to TRBJ1-2, with D perhaps matching TRBD1 (6 bases). Between the trimmed V and J ends, which lost 5 bases and 8 bases, there was a span of 21 bases. The CDR3 has 15 residues. Germline V CDR1 and CDR2: MNHEY, SVGEGT. The CDR3 DNA reads TGTGCCAGCAGTCAACCTGCCACAGGGACCCAAGGCTACACCTTC. The encoded protein is CASSQPATGTQGYTF.

This sequence joins TRBV6-5 and TRBJ1-5; possibly TRBD1 for D (5 bases). The CDR3 is 15 residues long. Between the trimmed V and J ends, which lost 2 bases and 2 bases, there was a span of 10 bases. From germline, CDR1 is MNHEY and CDR2 SVGAGI. CDR3 DNA sequence: TGTGCCAGCAGTTACAGGGGCGGGGGCAATCAGCCCCAGCATTTT. Amino acid sequence: CASSYRGGGNQPQHF.

The genes are TRBV6-2 or TRBV6-3 and TRBJ2-4; no reliable D call. The germline V gene encodes CDR1 MNHEY and CDR2 SVGEGT. This CDR3 contains 14 residues. Trimming removed 4 bases at V and 1 base at J, with 8 bases between. The CDR3 protein is CASSSLSAKNIQYF. In DNA, the CDR3 is TGTGCCAGCAGTTCTCTGAGTGCCAAAAACATTCAGTACTTC.

This clone was seen a single time. This sequence joins TRBV7-6 and TRBJ1-5, with 9 bases identical to TRBD1. The ends lost 3 bases at V and 6 bases at J; junction bases unmatched: 6. The CDR3 runs to 15 residues. CDR1 SGHVS and CDR2 FNYEAQ come from the germline V gene. The CDR3 DNA is TGTGCCAGCAGCTTGGGACAGGGTCGGGGTCAGCCCCAGCATTTT. It translates to CASSLGQGRGQPQHF.

V gene TRBV10-1 combines with J gene TRBJ1-1; TRBD1 aligns across 7 bases. Trimming removed 5 bases from V and 5 bases from J; junction bases left unmatched: 14. Germline CDR1 WNHNN, CDR2 SYGVQD (reference sequence). This CDR3 has 16 amino acids. The CDR3 is CASSPSTTGDGTEAFF. CDR3 bases: TGCGCCAGCAGTCCGAGTACAACAGGGGATGGAACTGAAGCTTTCTTT.